This T cell receptor (beta chain) was captured by sequencing in a study of T cells in Graves' hyperthyroidism and ophthalmopathy. Clinical symptoms, serum thyroxine, TRAb, thyroid ultrasound and orbital computed tomography informed diagnoses. This CDR3 comprises 13 residues. Trimming left V 6 bases short and J 0 bases short, with 11 bases between. In germline, CDR1 is DFQATT, CDR2 SNEGSKA (reference sequence). The TCR beta CDR3 regions underwent amplification using RNA transcripts as the source. TCR CDR3 regions were first amplified by RT-PCR with HTBI primers. Each CDR3 protein gets one entry after TCRdb re-called the multiplex PCR reads with MiXCR. The data show about 570,000 distinct CDR3 sequences, around 45% seen once.

The rearrangement joins TRBV20-1 to TRBJ1-1; D gene unclear. The clonotype was recovered from an adult woman with Graves' disease, either hyperthyroidism or ophthalmopathy (not recorded which). Sequencing was done on a sample of peripheral blood or thyroid tissue (not recorded which). CDR3 sequence (DNA): TGCAGTGCCCGAGGGAGCCTGAACACTGAAGCTTTCTTT. It codes for CSARGSLNTEAFF.